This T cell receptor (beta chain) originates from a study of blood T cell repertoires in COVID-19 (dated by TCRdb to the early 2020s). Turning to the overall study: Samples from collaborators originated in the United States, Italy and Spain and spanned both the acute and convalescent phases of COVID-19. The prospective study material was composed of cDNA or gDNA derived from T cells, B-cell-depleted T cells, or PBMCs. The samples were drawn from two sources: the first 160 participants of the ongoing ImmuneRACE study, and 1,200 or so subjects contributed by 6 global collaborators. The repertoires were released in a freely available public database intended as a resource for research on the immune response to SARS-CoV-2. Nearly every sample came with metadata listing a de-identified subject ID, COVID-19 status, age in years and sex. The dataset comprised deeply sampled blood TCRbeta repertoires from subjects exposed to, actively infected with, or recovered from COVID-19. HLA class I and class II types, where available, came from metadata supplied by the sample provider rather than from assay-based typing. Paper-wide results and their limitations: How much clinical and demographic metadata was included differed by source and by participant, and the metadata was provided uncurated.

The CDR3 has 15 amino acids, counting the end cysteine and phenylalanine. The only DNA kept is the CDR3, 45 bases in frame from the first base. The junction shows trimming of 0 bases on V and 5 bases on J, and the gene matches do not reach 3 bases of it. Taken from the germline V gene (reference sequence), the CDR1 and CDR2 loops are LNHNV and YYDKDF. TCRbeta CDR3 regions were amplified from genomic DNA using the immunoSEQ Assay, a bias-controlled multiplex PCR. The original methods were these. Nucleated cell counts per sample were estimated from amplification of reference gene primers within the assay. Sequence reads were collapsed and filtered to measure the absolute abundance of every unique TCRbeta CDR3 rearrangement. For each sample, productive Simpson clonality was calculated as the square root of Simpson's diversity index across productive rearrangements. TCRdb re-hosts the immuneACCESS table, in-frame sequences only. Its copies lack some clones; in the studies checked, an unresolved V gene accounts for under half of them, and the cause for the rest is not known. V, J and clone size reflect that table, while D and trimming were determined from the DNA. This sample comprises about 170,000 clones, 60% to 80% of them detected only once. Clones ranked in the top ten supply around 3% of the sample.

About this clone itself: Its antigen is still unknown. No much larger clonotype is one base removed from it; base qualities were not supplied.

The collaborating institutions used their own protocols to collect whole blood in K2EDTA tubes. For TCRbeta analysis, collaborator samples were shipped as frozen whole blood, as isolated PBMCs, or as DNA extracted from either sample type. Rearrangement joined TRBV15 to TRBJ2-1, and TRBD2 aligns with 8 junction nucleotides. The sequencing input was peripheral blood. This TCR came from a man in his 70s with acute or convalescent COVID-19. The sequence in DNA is TGTGCCACCAGCAGAGATATACTAGCGGACAATGAGCAGTTCTTC. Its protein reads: CATSRDILADNEQFF. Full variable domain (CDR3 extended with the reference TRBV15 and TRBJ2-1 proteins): DAMVIQNPRYQVTQFGKPVTLSCSQTLNHNVMYWYQQKSSQAPKLLFHYYDKDFNNEADTPDNFQSRRPNTSFCFLDIRSPGLGDTAMYLCATSRDILADNEQFFGPGTRLTVL.